The 22 T cell receptor beta chains below come from one sample, sequenced in a study of Tregs in tolerant kidney transplant recipients. Method: immunoSEQ multiplex PCR; TCRdb's copy keeps in-frame clones and lacks some. The table lists 25,000 to 35,000 clones. This specimen consisted of CD8+ T cells from blood, obtained before the transplant. Source of these receptors: a human donor who received a combined kidney and bone marrow transplant.

In regard to this clone: Coverage ceases 3 residues before the CDR3 finishes, and the germline J gene fills in the end. The chain is built from TRBV5-1 and TRBJ1-4, with a tentative D call TRBD1 (5 bases). The CDR3 loop spans 16 amino acids. In germline, CDR1 is SGHRS, CDR2 YFSETQ. Trimming removed 4 bases from V and 2 bases from J, with 15 bases in between. CDR3 protein: CASSPQGTTTNEKLFF. The part of the CDR3 DNA that was read is TGCGCCAGCAGCCCCCAGGGAACTACGACTAATGAAAAA.

Details on this clone: The CDR3 extends 3 residues past the end of the read, so its final part is completed from the germline J gene. This rearrangement joins TRBV7-7 to TRBJ1-2; TRBD1 might be the D (5 bases). The CDR3 length is 13 residues. The V and J ends lost 3 bases and 5 bases respectively, with 10 bases between them. In germline, CDR1 is SSHAT, CDR2 FNYEAQ (reference sequence). The CDR3 DNA, read in part, is TGTGCCAGCAGCTTTAGACAGCTTTATGGC. Translation: CASSFRQLYG. The whole CDR3 sequence reads CASSFRQLYGYTF.

The part of the CDR3 DNA that was read is TGTGCCAGCAGTCCAATTGGACAGGGGCGC. Its translation is CASSPIGQGR. The whole CDR3 region reads CASSPIGQGRAFF. The rearrangement uses TRBV6-2 or TRBV6-3 and TRBJ1-1, with TRBD1 identical over 9 bases. The missing CDR3 end, 3 residues past where the read stops, is filled in from the germline J gene. The CDR3 covers 13 residues. Germline V gene data show CDR1 as MNHEY and CDR2 as SVGEGT.

In the case of this clone: The read finishes 3 residues shy of the CDR3 end, and the germline J gene is used to complete it. The V gene is TRBV20-1, the J gene TRBJ2-3; weak D call: TRBD2 (5 bases). V lost 5 bases, J lost 6 bases, and 15 bases lay in between. CDR3 length equals 13 residues. CDR1 and CDR2 from the germline V gene are DFQATT and SNEGSKA (reference sequence). The CDR3 DNA, read in part, is TGCAGTGCTCCCGGAGAGGACTTGGATACG. It is translated as CSAPGEDLDT. The full CDR3 protein is CSAPGEDLDTQYF.

The CDR3 here is CASSPEGGTEAFF. Incomplete CDR3 DNA: TGTGCCAGCAGCCCAGAGGGGGGGACTGAA. The chain combines TRBV13 with TRBJ1-1; perhaps TRBD1 as D (6 bases). The read is 3 residues too short to cover the CDR3 end, so that end is filled in from the germline J gene. The CDR3 runs to 13 residues. CDR1 is PRHDT, CDR2 FYEKMQ, per germline (reference sequence). Trimming removed 5 bases from V and 5 bases from J, with 12 bases in between.

Remarks on this clone: The read falls 3 residues short of the CDR3 end, and the missing part is taken from the germline J gene. The chain carries TRBV13 and TRBJ2-5; D call uncertain. V was pared by 4 bases and J by 5 bases, with 14 bases between. This CDR3 comprises 14 residues. Per germline, CDR1 PRHDT and CDR2 FYEKMQ (reference sequence). The CDR3 DNA, read in part, is TGTGCCAGCAGCTCACCTACCGCCAGGGAGACC. Translating gives CASSSPTARET. The full CDR3 protein reads CASSSPTARETQYF.

Of note for this clone: The CDR3 extends 3 residues past the end of the read, so its final part is completed from the germline J gene. The V gene is TRBV19, the J gene TRBJ1-2; tentative D call: TRBD1 (5 bases). The V and J ends lost 5 bases and 5 bases respectively, with 18 bases between them. Germline loops: CDR1 LNHDA, CDR2 SQIVND (reference sequence). This CDR3 has 15 amino acids. The CDR3 bases that were read are TGTGCCAGTAGTCCGGGAGACAGCTCCCTATATGGC. It yields the protein CASSPGDSSLYG. The full CDR3 sequence reads CASSPGDSSLYGYTF.

As to this clone: The read ends 3 residues shy of where the CDR3 ends; the end is completed using the germline J gene. J is TRBJ2-3 and V is TRBV7-8, with 10 bases lining up with TRBD2. The trim removed 0 bases at V and 5 bases at J, leaving 5 bases unmatched. The CDR3 runs to 16 residues. Germline assignment: CDR1 SGHVS and CDR2 FQNEAQ. The CDR3: CASSLAISGGGDTQYF. The sequenced CDR3 bases are TGTGCCAGCAGCTTAGCGATAAGCGGGGGGGGAGATACG.

In the case of this clone: Sequencing ends 3 residues short of the CDR3 end; the germline J gene provides the rest. The V and J genes are TRBV7-7 and TRBJ2-7, with 10 positions matching TRBD1. The CDR3 is made up of 14 amino acids. V lost 4 bases, J lost 4 bases, and 4 bases stayed unmatched. Germline loops: CDR1 SSHAT, CDR2 FNYEAQ (reference sequence). CDR3 sequence: CASSSGQGGYEQYF. The CDR3 bases that were read are TGTGCCAGCAGCTCAGGACAGGGGGGGTACGAG.

About this clone: With the read ending 3 residues before the CDR3 end, the germline J gene is used to fill in that end. The chain joins TRBV7-9 to TRBJ2-5, with D possibly being TRBD1 or TRBD2 (5 bases each). This CDR3 comprises 15 residues. Trimming left V 4 bases short and J 1 base short, with 13 bases between. CDR1 is SEHNR, CDR2 FQNEAQ, per germline (reference sequence). CDR3 protein: CASSSPRGLQETQYF. The covered CDR3 bases are TGTGCCAGCAGCTCTCCGAGGGGCCTCCAAGAGACC.

For this clone: From the germline J gene comes the end of the CDR3, since the read stops 3 residues before it. The genes are TRBV14 and TRBJ1-1, with D possibly TRBD1 on 6 matching bases. The length of the CDR3 is 16 residues. Germline CDR1 SGHDN, CDR2 FVKESK. With 0 bases removed from V and 0 bases from J, the gap between germline ends came to 11 bases. The CDR3: CASSQDPGQMNTEAFF. CDR3 DNA (partial): TGTGCCAGCAGCCAAGATCCAGGACAGATGAACACTGAA.

As to this clone: The read halts 3 residues ahead of the CDR3 end, with the missing end drawn from the germline J gene. This chain links TRBV19 with TRBJ2-3; TRBD2 might be the D (5 bases). V was shortened by 3 bases and J by 2 bases, with 6 bases between the two germline ends. This CDR3 comprises 13 residues. Germline V gives CDR1 LNHDA, CDR2 SQIVND (reference sequence). CDR3 DNA (partial): TGTGCCAGTAGTATCGGACTCACAGATACG. Translating it yields CASSIGLTDT. The CDR3 in its entirety is CASSIGLTDTQYF.

The CDR3 is CAAARGYGYTF. Incomplete CDR3 DNA: TGTGCCGCCGCCCGGGGCTATGGC. The chain couples TRBV19 to TRBJ1-2; D is uncertain. The read terminates 3 residues ahead of where the CDR3 ends, so the germline J gene completes it. V was pared by 11 bases and J by 4 bases, with 11 bases between. Germline CDR1 reads LNHDA; CDR2 reads SQIVND (reference sequence). The CDR3 runs 11 residues. The full variable domain, in which reference TRBV19 and TRBJ1-2 provide the parts outside the CDR3, is DGGITQSPKYLFRKEGQNVTLSCEQNLNHDAMYWYRQDPGQGLRLIYYSQIVNDFQKGDIAEGYSVSREKKESFPLTVTSAQKNPTAFYLCAAARGYGYTFGSGTRLTVV.

Details on this clone: The read ends 3 residues shy of where the CDR3 ends; the end is completed using the germline J gene. The chain is built from TRBV10-3 and TRBJ1-5, with D perhaps matching TRBD1 (6 bases). The CDR3 totals 15 residues. From germline, CDR1 is ENHRY and CDR2 SYGVKD. V lost 0 bases and J lost 5, with 11 bases in between. The sequenced CDR3 bases are TGTGCCATCAGTGAGTCGGAGGGGGTTCATCAGCCC. Translated: CAISESEGVHQP. The entire CDR3 protein is CAISESEGVHQPQHF.

The covered CDR3 bases are TGCGCCAGCAGCTTCAGGGATTCTTTGAGGACTGAA. Encoded protein: CASSFRDSLRTE. The complete CDR3 sequence is CASSFRDSLRTEAFF. The chain employs TRBV5-1 and TRBJ1-1; tentative D call: TRBD1 (5 bases). Sequencing ends 3 residues short of the CDR3 end; the germline J gene provides the rest. The CDR3 has 15 residues. Trimming pared 2 bases from V and 5 bases from J, leaving 16 bases between. Germline lookup yields CDR1 SGHRS and CDR2 YFSETQ.

On this clone itself: The read falls 3 residues short of the CDR3 end, and the missing part is taken from the germline J gene. The chain carries TRBV19 and TRBJ1-2; the D gene is possibly TRBD1 (5 bases). Looked up from germline, CDR1 is LNHDA and CDR2 is SQIVND (reference sequence). The CDR3 contains 14 residues. The CDR3 sequence is CASRPSGQSGGYTF. The sequenced CDR3 bases are TGTGCCAGTAGACCGTCCGGACAATCCGGGGGC. The whole variable domain, filled in from reference TRBV19 and TRBJ1-2, reads DGGITQSPKYLFRKEGQNVTLSCEQNLNHDAMYWYRQDPGQGLRLIYYSQIVNDFQKGDIAEGYSVSREKKESFPLTVTSAQKNPTAFYLCASRPSGQSGGYTFGSGTRLTVV.

Incomplete CDR3 DNA: TGTGCCAGTAGTCCGGGACTAGCGGGGGGATACGAG. Translation: CASSPGLAGGYE. The whole CDR3 is CASSPGLAGGYEQYF. The V call is TRBV19, the J call TRBJ2-7; 15 nucleotides align to TRBD2. The DNA ends 3 residues before the CDR3 does, and the rest of the CDR3 is filled in from the germline J gene. The V gene's germline CDR1 is LNHDA and CDR2 SQIVND (reference sequence). CDR3 length: 15 amino acids. The ends lost 5 bases at V and 4 bases at J; junction bases unmatched: 3.

Note on this clone: Read sequence stops 3 residues before the CDR3 end, and the germline J gene provides the missing end. This chain uses TRBV6-2 or TRBV6-3 with TRBJ2-1; the match to TRBD2 covers 9 bases. V trimming: 2 bases; J trimming: 9 bases; junction bases outside the gene matches: 8. Germline lookup yields CDR1 MNHEY and CDR2 SVGEGT. This CDR3 is built from 15 residues. The CDR3 loop reads CASSYLSGSWTEQFF. The CDR3 DNA, read in part, is TGTGCCAGCAGTTACCTTAGCGGGAGTTGGACTGAG.

A word on this clone: The DNA ends 3 residues before the CDR3 does, and the rest of the CDR3 is filled in from the germline J gene. The genes are TRBV29-1 and TRBJ2-2, with 7 bases matching TRBD2. J lost 6 bases, V lost 6 bases, and 7 bases had no gene match. CDR3 size: 13 residues. Germline lookup yields CDR1 SQVTM and CDR2 ANQGSEA. The sequenced part of the CDR3 DNA is TGCAGCGTAGCCGGGACTAACTCCGGGGAG. This gives the protein CSVAGTNSGE. The whole CDR3 sequence reads CSVAGTNSGELFF.

A note on this clone: The CDR3 end falls 3 residues outside the read, so it is completed with the germline J gene. The chain couples TRBV5-1 to TRBJ1-2, with 9 bases matching TRBD1. The V gene end was trimmed by 4 bases and the J gene end by 6 bases; junction bases not matched to a gene: 7. Germline CDR1 and CDR2: SGHRS and YFSETQ. The CDR3 has 14 residues. The covered CDR3 bases are TGCGCCAGCAGCCTCTCACAGGGGGCTGATGGC. Amino acid sequence: CASSLSQGADG. In full, the CDR3 is CASSLSQGADGYTF.

Of note for this clone: With the read ending 3 residues before the CDR3 end, the germline J gene is used to fill in that end. The V call is TRBV19, the J call TRBJ2-7, with D perhaps matching TRBD1 (6 bases). The CDR3 spans 14 residues. Between the trimmed V and J ends, which lost 5 bases and 3 bases, there was a span of 14 bases. The V gene's germline CDR1 is LNHDA and CDR2 SQIVND (reference sequence). The part of the CDR3 DNA that was read is TGTGCCAGTAGTCCCCTTGGGACACTCTACGAG. Translation gives CASSPLGTLYE. The whole CDR3 reads CASSPLGTLYEQYF.

As concerns this clone: The read is 3 residues too short to cover the CDR3 end, so that end is filled in from the germline J gene. The chain couples TRBV19 to TRBJ2-1; D is unresolved. The CDR3 extends over 15 amino acids. V gave up 7 bases and J gave up 3 bases, with 16 bases separating them. Germline CDR1 LNHDA, CDR2 SQIVND (reference sequence). The CDR3 bases that were read are TGTGCCAGTACCCTGTACCCAGGTTTCTACAATGAG. Translated, it gives CASTLYPGFYNE. The full CDR3 sequence reads CASTLYPGFYNEQFF.